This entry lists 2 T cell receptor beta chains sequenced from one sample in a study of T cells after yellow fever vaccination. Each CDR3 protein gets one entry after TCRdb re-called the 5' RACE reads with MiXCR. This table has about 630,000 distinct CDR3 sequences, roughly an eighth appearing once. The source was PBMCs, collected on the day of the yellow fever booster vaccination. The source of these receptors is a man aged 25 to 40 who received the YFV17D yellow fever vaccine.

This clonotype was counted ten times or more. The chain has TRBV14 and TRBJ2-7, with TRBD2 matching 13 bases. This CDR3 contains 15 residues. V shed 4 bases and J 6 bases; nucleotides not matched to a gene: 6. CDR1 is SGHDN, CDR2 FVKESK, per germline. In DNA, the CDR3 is TGTGCCAGCAGCCCGAGACTAGCGGGAGGAATCGAGCAGTACTTC. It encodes CASSPRLAGGIEQYF.

This CDR3 is CASSLVAGGRYEQYF. The CDR3 DNA follows: TGTGCCAGCAGCTTAGTAGCGGGAGGTCGCTACGAGCAGTACTTC. J is TRBJ2-7 and V is TRBV7-2; 10 bases are a match to TRBD2. This CDR3 is built from 15 residues. The germline V gene has CDR1 SGHTA and CDR2 FQGNSA. The V and J ends lost 1 base and 3 bases, in that order; junction bases with no gene match: 3.